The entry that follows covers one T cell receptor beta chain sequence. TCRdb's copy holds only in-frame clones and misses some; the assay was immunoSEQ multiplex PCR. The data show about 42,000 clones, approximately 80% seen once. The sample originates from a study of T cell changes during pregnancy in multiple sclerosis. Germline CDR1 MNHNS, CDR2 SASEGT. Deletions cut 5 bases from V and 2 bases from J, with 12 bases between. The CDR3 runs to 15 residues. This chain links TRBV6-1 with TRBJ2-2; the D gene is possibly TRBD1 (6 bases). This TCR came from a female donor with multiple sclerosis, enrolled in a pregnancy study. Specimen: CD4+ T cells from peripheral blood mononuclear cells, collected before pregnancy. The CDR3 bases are TGTGCCAGCAGTAGAGCAGGGGTCAACACCGGGGAGCTGTTTTTT. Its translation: CASSRAGVNTGELFF.